Many counts were recorded for the clone carrying this TCR beta chain. This entry belongs to a study of Graves' ophthalmopathy and Graves' hyperthyroidism. Amplification of TCR beta CDR3 regions used RNA transcripts. Scientists carried out first-round RT-PCR using HTBI primers and then a second-round multiplex PCR. TCRdb itself ran the multiplex PCR reads through MiXCR, one entry per CDR3 protein. The repertoire consists of about 600,000 distinct CDR3 sequences, with roughly 39% occurring once and the leading ten covering about 4.2%. Looked up from germline, CDR1 is SEHNR and CDR2 is FQNEAQ (reference sequence). After removal of 2 bases from V and 5 bases from J, the junction contained 5 bases not matched to a gene. The CDR3 covers 14 residues.

This receptor was identified in an adult man with Graves' hyperthyroidism. The rearrangement joins TRBV7-9 to TRBJ1-2; 7 bases map to TRBD1. The sample comprised peripheral blood or thyroid tissue (not recorded which). Here the CDR3 reads CASSLPGTVYGYTF. The CDR3, as DNA: TGTGCCAGCAGCTTACCCGGGACAGTATATGGCTACACCTTC. Full variable domain (missing parts from reference TRBV7-9 and TRBJ1-2): DTGVSQNPRHKITKRGQNVTFRCDPISEHNRLYWYRQTLGQGPEFLTYFQNEAQLEKSRLLSDRFSAERPKGSFSTLEIQRTEQGDSAMYLCASSLPGTVYGYTFGSGTRLTVV.